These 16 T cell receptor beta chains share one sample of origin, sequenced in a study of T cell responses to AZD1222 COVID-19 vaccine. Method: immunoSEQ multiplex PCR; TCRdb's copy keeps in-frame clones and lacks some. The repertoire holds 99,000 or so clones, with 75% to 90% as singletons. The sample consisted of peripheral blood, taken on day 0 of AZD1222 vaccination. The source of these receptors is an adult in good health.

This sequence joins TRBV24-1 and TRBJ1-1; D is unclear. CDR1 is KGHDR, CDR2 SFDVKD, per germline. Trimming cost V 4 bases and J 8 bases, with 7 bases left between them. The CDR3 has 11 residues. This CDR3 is CATSEGREAFF. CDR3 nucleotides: TGTGCCACCAGTGAGGGCAGGGAAGCTTTCTTT.

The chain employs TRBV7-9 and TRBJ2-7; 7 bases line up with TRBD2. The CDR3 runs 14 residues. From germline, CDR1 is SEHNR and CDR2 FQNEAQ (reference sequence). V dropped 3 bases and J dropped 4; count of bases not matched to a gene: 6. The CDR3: CASSFSGNPYEQYF. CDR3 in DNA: TGTGCCAGCAGCTTCAGCGGGAACCCATACGAGCAGTACTTC.

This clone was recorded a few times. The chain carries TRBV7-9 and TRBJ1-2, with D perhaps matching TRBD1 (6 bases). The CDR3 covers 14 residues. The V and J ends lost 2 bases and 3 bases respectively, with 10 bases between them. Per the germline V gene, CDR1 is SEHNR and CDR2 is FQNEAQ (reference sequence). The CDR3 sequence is CASSLTQGHYGYTF. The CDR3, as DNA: TGTGCCAGCAGCTTAACACAGGGCCACTATGGCTACACCTTC.

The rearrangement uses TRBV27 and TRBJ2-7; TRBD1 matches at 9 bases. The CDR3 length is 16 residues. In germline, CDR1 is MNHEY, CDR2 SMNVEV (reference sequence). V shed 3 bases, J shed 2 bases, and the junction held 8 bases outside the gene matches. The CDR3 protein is CASSLIGTGITYEQYF. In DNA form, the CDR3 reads TGTGCCAGCAGTTTGATCGGGACAGGGATAACCTACGAGCAGTACTTC.

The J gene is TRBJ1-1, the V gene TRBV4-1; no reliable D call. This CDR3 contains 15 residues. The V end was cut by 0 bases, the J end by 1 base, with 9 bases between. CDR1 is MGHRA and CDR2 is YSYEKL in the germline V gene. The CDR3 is CASSQDSWGNTEAFF. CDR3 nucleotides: TGCGCCAGCAGCCAAGATAGCTGGGGGAACACTGAAGCTTTCTTT.

The CDR3 loop reads CASTFLRYGGELFF. CDR3 nucleotides: TGTGCCAGTACTTTTTTACGGTACGGCGGGGAGCTGTTTTTT. This chain connects TRBV19 to TRBJ2-2; D remains unclear. The CDR3 extends over 14 amino acids. Trimming shortened V by 7 bases and J by 7 bases, and 16 bases separated the two germline ends. The V gene's germline CDR1 is LNHDA and CDR2 SQIVND (reference sequence). Full variable domain (rest looked up from reference TRBV19 and TRBJ2-2): DGGITQSPKYLFRKEGQNVTLSCEQNLNHDAMYWYRQDPGQGLRLIYYSQIVNDFQKGDIAEGYSVSREKKESFPLTVTSAQKNPTAFYLCASTFLRYGGELFFGEGSRLTVL.

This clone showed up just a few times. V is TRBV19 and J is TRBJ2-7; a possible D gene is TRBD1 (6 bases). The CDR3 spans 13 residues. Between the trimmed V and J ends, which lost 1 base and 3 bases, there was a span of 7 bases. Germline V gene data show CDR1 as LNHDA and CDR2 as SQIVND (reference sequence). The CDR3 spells CASSIGGGYEQYF. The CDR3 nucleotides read TGTGCCAGTAGTATAGGAGGGGGCTACGAGCAGTACTTC.

In nucleotides, the CDR3 is TGTGCCAGCACCCGGGGAGGGGGGAGCACAGATACGCAGTATTTT. It translates to CASTRGGGSTDTQYF. This chain links TRBV28 with TRBJ2-3; D perhaps matches TRBD2 (7 bases). The V and J ends lost 7 bases and 0 bases respectively, with 14 bases between them. Looked up from germline, CDR1 is MDHEN and CDR2 is SYDVKM. This CDR3 comprises 15 residues.

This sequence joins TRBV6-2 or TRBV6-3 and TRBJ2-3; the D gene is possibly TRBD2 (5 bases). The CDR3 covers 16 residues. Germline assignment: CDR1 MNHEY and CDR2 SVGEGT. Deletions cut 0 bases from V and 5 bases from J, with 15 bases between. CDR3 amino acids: CASSYSKVNGVDTQYF. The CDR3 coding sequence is TGTGCCAGCAGTTACTCGAAGGTTAACGGGGTAGATACGCAGTATTTT.

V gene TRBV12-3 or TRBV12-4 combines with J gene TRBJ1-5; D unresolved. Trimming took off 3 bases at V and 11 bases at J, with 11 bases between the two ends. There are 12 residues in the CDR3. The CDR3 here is CASSFQASSQHF. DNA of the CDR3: TGTGCCAGCAGTTTTCAAGCCAGTTCCCAGCATTTT.

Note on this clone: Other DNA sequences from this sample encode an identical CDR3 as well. CDR3 DNA sequence: TGTGCCAGCTCACCACAGGGGGGCAATTCACCCCTCCACTTT. Translating gives CASSPQGGNSPLHF. The rearrangement joins TRBV18 to TRBJ1-6; D possibly corresponds to TRBD1 (6 bases). Germline values: CDR1 KGHSH, CDR2 LQKENI. The CDR3 has 14 residues. Between the trimmed V and J ends, which lost 1 base and 7 bases, there was a span of 8 bases.

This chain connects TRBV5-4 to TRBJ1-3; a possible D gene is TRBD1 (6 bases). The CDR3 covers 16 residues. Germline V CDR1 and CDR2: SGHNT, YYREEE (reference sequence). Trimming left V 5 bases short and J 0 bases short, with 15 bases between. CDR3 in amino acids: CASSLTGTRSGNTIYF. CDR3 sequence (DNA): TGTGCCAGCAGTCTAACCGGGACACGCTCTGGAAACACCATATATTTT.

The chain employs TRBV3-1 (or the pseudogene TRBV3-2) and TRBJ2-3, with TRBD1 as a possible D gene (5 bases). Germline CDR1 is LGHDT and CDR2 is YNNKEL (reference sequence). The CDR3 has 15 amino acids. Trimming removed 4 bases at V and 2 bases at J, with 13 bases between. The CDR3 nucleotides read TGTGCCAGCAGCCTTAGAAGGGGAAACACAGATACGCAGTATTTT. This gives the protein CASSLRRGNTDTQYF.

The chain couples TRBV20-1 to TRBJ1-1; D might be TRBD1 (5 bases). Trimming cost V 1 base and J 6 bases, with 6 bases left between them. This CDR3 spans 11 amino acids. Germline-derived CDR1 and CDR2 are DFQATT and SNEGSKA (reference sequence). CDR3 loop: CSARAGPEAFF. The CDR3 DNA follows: TGCAGTGCTAGAGCAGGGCCTGAAGCTTTCTTT.

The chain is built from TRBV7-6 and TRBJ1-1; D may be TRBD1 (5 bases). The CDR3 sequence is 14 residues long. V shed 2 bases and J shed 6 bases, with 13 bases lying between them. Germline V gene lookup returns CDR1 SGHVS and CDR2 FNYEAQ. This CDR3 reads CASSLNRDRAEAFF. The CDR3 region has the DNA TGTGCCAGCAGCTTAAACCGGGACCGGGCTGAAGCTTTCTTT. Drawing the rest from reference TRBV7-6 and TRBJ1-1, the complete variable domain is GAGVSQSPRYKVTKRGQDVALRCDPISGHVSLYWYRQALGQGPEFLTYFNYEAQQDKSGLPNDRFSAERPEGSISTLTIQRTEQRDSAMYRCASSLNRDRAEAFFGQGTRLTVV.

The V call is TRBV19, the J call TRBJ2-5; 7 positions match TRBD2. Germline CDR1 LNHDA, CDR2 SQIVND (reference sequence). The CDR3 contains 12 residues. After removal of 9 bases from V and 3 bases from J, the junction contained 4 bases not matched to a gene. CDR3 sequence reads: CASSSGKETQYF. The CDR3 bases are TGTGCCAGCTCAAGCGGGAAAGAGACCCAGTACTTC.